This is a list of T cell receptor beta chains from one sample in a study of T cell responses to AZD1222 COVID-19 vaccine. TCRdb's copy holds only in-frame clones and misses some; the assay was immunoSEQ multiplex PCR. The repertoire holds 50,000 to 65,000 clones, with roughly 90% as singletons. The sequencing here drew on peripheral blood, taken on day 0 of AZD1222 vaccination. The receptors originated from an adult in good health. Each CDR3 is given with its conserved first and last residue.

v_gene	j_gene	CDR3aa
TRBV28	TRBJ2-7	CASRGQGAYEQYF
TRBV5-6	TRBJ1-6	CASNLGTAPNSPLHF
TRBV10-3	TRBJ1-2	CAIRGTGVSGYTF
TRBV5-1	TRBJ1-1	CASSLEPRAEAFF
TRBV6-4	TRBJ1-6	CASSPNYNSPLHF
TRBV5-1	TRBJ2-7	CASSLFLAGVEQYF
TRBV5-6	TRBJ2-7	CASSLWGLGPYEQYF
TRBV5-1	TRBJ2-1	CASSLGLSYNEQFF
TRBV4-1	TRBJ1-2	CASSQEGRARGYTF
TRBV2	TRBJ1-5	CASSELAVNQPQHF
TRBV7-6	TRBJ1-1	CASSPAGPWSTEAFF